One and the same sample provided the 8 T cell receptor beta chains below, sequenced in a study of cytomegalovirus exposure and HLA in healthy donors. PCR employed 60 Vbeta and 13 Jbeta primers. Only in-frame clones appear in the TCRdb table, and some are missing; sequencing was by immunoSEQ multiplex PCR. Among 35,000 to 45,000 clones listed, around 49% were seen once. Sequenced input: PBMCs. The receptors originated from a woman aged 40 to 55 in good health and CMV-seropositive.

The chain recombines TRBV6-1 with TRBJ1-5, with D perhaps TRBD1 (5 bases). V was clipped by 8 bases and J by 0 bases, with 8 bases between them. The CDR3 has 13 residues. Germline values: CDR1 MNHNS, CDR2 SASEGT. CDR3 protein: CASQGTSNQPQHF. The CDR3 nucleotides are TGTGCCAGCCAGGGTACTAGCAATCAGCCCCAGCATTTT.

The rearrangement uses TRBV6-6 and TRBJ2-7; possible D gene TRBD1, 5 bases. Germline values: CDR1 MNHNY, CDR2 SVGAGI (reference sequence). This CDR3 region has 15 residues. Trimming shortened V by 0 bases and J by 4 bases, and 13 bases separated the two germline ends. CDR3 DNA: TGTGCCAGCAGTTACTCTCAGGGAAGATCTTACGAGCAGTACTTC. Protein sequence: CASSYSQGRSYEQYF.

J is TRBJ1-1 and V is TRBV28; tentative D call: TRBD1 (6 bases). Germline loops: CDR1 MDHEN, CDR2 SYDVKM. V lost 5 bases to trimming and J lost 8 bases, with 15 bases between them. The CDR3 extends over 13 amino acids. This CDR3 reads CASSPGQGLEAFF. The CDR3 DNA follows: TGTGCCAGCAGTCCCGGTCAGGGGCTAGAAGCTTTCTTT. Combining the CDR3 with reference TRBV28 and TRBJ1-1 gives the whole variable domain DVKVTQSSRYLVKRTGEKVFLECVQDMDHENMFWYRQDPGLGLRLIYFSYDVKMKEKGDIPEGYSVSREKKERFSLILESASTNQTSMYLCASSPGQGLEAFFGQGTRLTVV.

The rearrangement links TRBV30 to TRBJ1-1; weak D call: TRBD1 (5 bases). Trimming removed 4 bases at V and 7 bases at J, with 13 bases between. CDR3 size: 12 residues. The germline V gene encodes CDR1 GTSNPN and CDR2 SVGIG (reference sequence). CDR3 in DNA: TGTGCCTGGATGAGTCTAGGGGATGAAGCTTTCTTT. It codes for CAWMSLGDEAFF.

This clone was detected a few times. V usage is TRBV6-1 and J usage is TRBJ2-1; 7 bases align to TRBD2. The CDR3 spans 18 residues. V gave up 5 bases and J gave up 7 bases; unmatched junction bases: 20. CDR1 and CDR2 (germline): MNHNS, SASEGT. CDR3 loop: CASSKGLGAFAGVNEQFF. CDR3 bases: TGTGCCAGCAGTAAAGGACTAGGGGCGTTTGCGGGGGTTAATGAGCAGTTCTTC.

The chain uses TRBV5-4 and TRBJ1-3, with a tentative D call TRBD1 (6 bases). Trimming pared 0 bases from V and 2 bases from J, leaving 12 bases between. The CDR3 runs 16 residues. Per the germline V gene, CDR1 is SGHNT and CDR2 is YYREEE (reference sequence). This CDR3 reads CASSLAFAGAGNTIYF. In DNA form, the CDR3 reads TGTGCCAGCAGCTTGGCCTTCGCAGGGGCTGGAAACACCATATATTTT. The entire variable domain, with the rest obtained from reference TRBV5-4 and TRBJ1-3, is as follows: ETGVTQSPTHLIKTRGQQVTLRCSSQSGHNTVSWYQQALGQGPQFIFQYYREEENGRGNFPPRFSGLQFPNYSSELNVNALELDDSALYLCASSLAFAGAGNTIYFGEGSWLTVV.

The J gene is TRBJ2-2, the V gene TRBV5-1, with TRBD1 matching over 7 bases. Trimming cost V 4 bases and J 6 bases; bases outside gene matches: 6. The germline CDR1 and CDR2 sequences are SGHRS and YFSETQ. This CDR3 comprises 14 residues. The CDR3 DNA follows: TGCGCCAGCAGCATGGGACAGATCGCCGGGGAGCTGTTTTTT. Encoded protein: CASSMGQIAGELFF.

This chain uses TRBV2 with TRBJ1-2; TRBD1 matches 10 bases. After removal of 11 bases from V and 4 bases from J, the junction contained 10 bases not matched to a gene. The length of the CDR3 is 14 residues. In germline, CDR1 is SNHLY, CDR2 FYNNEI. The CDR3 region is CAGRRTGGTYGYTF. Written as DNA, the CDR3 is TGTGCCGGCCGAAGGACAGGGGGAACCTATGGCTACACCTTC.